These 9 T cell receptor beta chains share one sample of origin, sequenced in a study of Ad26.COV2.S vaccination and SARS-CoV-2 variants. Sequencing was performed with immunoSEQ multiplex PCR; in TCRdb, only in-frame clones are kept and a portion is missing. This table holds roughly 40,000 clones, approximately 80% found once. The input for sequencing was peripheral blood, taken after recovery from COVID-19. These receptors were collected from a human donor who had recovered from COVID-19.

The chain links TRBV29-1 to TRBJ2-1; D uncertain. CDR3 length: 11 residues. Germline V gives CDR1 SQVTM, CDR2 ANQGSEA. V shed 7 bases and J shed 8 bases, with 12 bases lying between them. The DNA for the CDR3 is TGCAGCGGCCGGATAGGTGATGAGCAGTTCTTC. As protein: CSGRIGDEQFF.

The J gene is TRBJ1-2, the V gene TRBV12-3 or TRBV12-4; the match to TRBD1 covers 9 bases. V was clipped by 5 bases and J by 2 bases; unmatched bases: 0. This CDR3 has 13 residues. As DNA, the CDR3 is TGTGCCAGCAGTGGACAGGGGAACTATGGCTACACCTTC. Its translation: CASSGQGNYGYTF.

The chain links TRBV5-1 to TRBJ1-1; the D is unclear. Germline V CDR1 and CDR2: SGHRS, YFSETQ. The V end was cut by 6 bases, the J end by 0 bases, with 15 bases between. The CDR3 contains 15 residues. The CDR3 DNA sequence: TGCGCCAGCAAGCCGAGGGCCCTCATGAACACTGAAGCTTTCTTT. Protein: CASKPRALMNTEAFF. Variable domain in full (rest from reference TRBV5-1 and TRBJ1-1): KAGVTQTPRYLIKTRGQQVTLSCSPISGHRSVSWYQQTPGQGLQFLFEYFSETQRNKGNFPGRFSGRQFSNSRSEMNVSTLELGDSALYLCASKPRALMNTEAFFGQGTRLTVV.

The rearrangement uses TRBV28 and TRBJ1-2, with 10 bases identical to TRBD1. The germline V gene encodes CDR1 MDHEN and CDR2 SYDVKM. V shed 2 bases, J shed 8 bases, and the junction held 5 bases outside the gene matches. This CDR3 has 14 residues. CDR3 bases: TGTGCCAGCAGTTTACGGGACAGGGGACAGGGCTACACCTTC. Translation gives CASSLRDRGQGYTF.

The chain carries TRBV24-1 and TRBJ1-4; D unresolved. Deletions cut 5 bases from V and 8 bases from J, with 11 bases between. The CDR3 has 13 residues. The germline V gene has CDR1 KGHDR and CDR2 SFDVKD. CDR3 sequence: CATSARRGEKLFF. The CDR3 DNA sequence: TGTGCCACCAGTGCGCGGAGAGGGGAAAAACTGTTTTTT.

Here the CDR3 DNA reads TGTGCCAGCAGCTTAGAGGCATTTCAGGTCTCGGGCACCTTC. It encodes CASSLEAFQVSGTF. The V call is TRBV7-9, the J call TRBJ1-2; no reliable D call. The CDR3 spans 14 residues. Trimming took off 1 base at V and 13 bases at J, with 19 bases between the two ends. Germline CDR1 reads SEHNR; CDR2 reads FQNEAQ (reference sequence).

V is TRBV7-2 and J is TRBJ1-1, with 9 positions matching TRBD1. This CDR3 contains 14 residues. The V gene's germline CDR1 is SGHTA and CDR2 FQGNSA. Trimming at V came to 1 base and at J to 5 bases, leaving 2 bases not matched to a gene. The CDR3 sequence is CASSLVQGATEAFF. The CDR3 DNA sequence: TGTGCCAGCAGCTTAGTACAGGGGGCAACTGAAGCTTTCTTT.

The chain joins TRBV7-9 to TRBJ1-1, with unresolved D. V was trimmed by 2 bases and J by 0 bases, leaving 13 bases between them. The CDR3 has 16 amino acids. Germline V gene data show CDR1 as SEHNR and CDR2 as FQNEAQ (reference sequence). The CDR3 sequence: CASSLTPRGVNTEAFF. CDR3 bases: TGTGCCAGCAGCTTAACCCCACGGGGAGTGAACACTGAAGCTTTCTTT.

Only one count was recorded for this clone. Additional DNA sequences in this sample encode the identical CDR3. CDR3 sequence (DNA): TGTGCCAGCAGCTCGGGACAGCTTAGCACTGAAGCTTTCTTT. This sequence encodes CASSSGQLSTEAFF. This rearrangement joins TRBV7-2 to TRBJ1-1; 7 positions agree with TRBD1. Germline CDR1 SGHTA, CDR2 FQGNSA. CDR3 length: 14 residues. Trimming at V came to 4 bases and at J to 4 bases, leaving 6 bases not matched to a gene.